This is a list of T cell receptor beta chains from one sample in a study of blood T cell repertoires in COVID-19. Profiled with immunoSEQ multiplex PCR; TCRdb holds only in-frame clones, not every one. Of 50,000 to 70,000 clones listed, roughly 84% were seen once; the top ten hold about a sixth. Source material: peripheral blood. These TCRs come from a man in his sixties or seventies with active COVID-19. Each CDR3 is given with its conserved first and last residue. A D gene is named only where the DNA matches it firmly. The size field is filled for only some rows; it gives once, few, many or a size class.

d_call	j_call	clone_size	v_call	cdr3_aa	cdr3_nt
NA	TRBJ1-2	few	TRBV21-1	CASSKVRRYNTF	TGTGCCAGCAGCAAAGTACGCAGGTACAACACCTTC
NA	TRBJ1-3	NA	TRBV9	CASSRYSGNTIYF	TGTGCCAGCAGCCGGTACTCTGGAAACACCATATATTTT
TRBD1	TRBJ1-1	NA	TRBV5-1	CASSPSLGTANEAFF	TGCGCCAGCAGCCCATCCCTTGGGACAGCAAATGAAGCTTTCTTT
TRBD2	TRBJ2-7	NA	TRBV6-5	CASTSTGGEQYF	TGTGCCAGCACCTCCACGGGGGGTGAGCAGTACTTC
TRBD2	TRBJ2-1	NA	TRBV6-1	CASSDQPTLAGTNNEQFF	TGTGCCAGCAGTGACCAACCCACACTAGCGGGGACAAACAATGAGCAGTTCTTC
NA	TRBJ1-3	NA	TRBV6-5	CASSYGGASGNTIYF	TGTGCCAGCAGTTACGGCGGGGCGTCGGGAAACACCATATATTTT
NA	TRBJ2-7	NA	TRBV6-2/TRBV6-3	CASSLLAGASEQYF	TGTGCCAGCAGCCTACTAGCAGGAGCCAGCGAGCAGTACTTC
NA	TRBJ2-7	NA	TRBV6-5	CASRGTGSSYEQYF	TGTGCCAGCAGGGGAACCGGGAGCTCCTACGAGCAGTACTTC
NA	TRBJ2-7	NA	TRBV6-7	CAGGFARPGDYDEQYF	TGTGCCGGAGGATTCGCTAGACCCGGGGATTACGACGAGCAGTACTTC
TRBD2	TRBJ2-7	NA	TRBV18	CASSTSSSGTSGRANSLREQYF	TGTGCCAGCTCCACTTCGTCGAGCGGGACTAGCGGGAGGGCCAACTCTCTTCGGGAGCAGTACTTC
TRBD2	TRBJ2-7	NA	TRBV30	CAWSAESGTRGFYEQYF	TGTGCCTGGAGTGCGGAATCCGGGACTAGAGGTTTCTACGAGCAGTACTTC
NA	TRBJ1-1	NA	TRBV9	CASSEQGLREAFF	TGTGCCAGCAGCGAGCAGGGTTTACGTGAAGCTTTCTTT
NA	TRBJ2-7	NA	TRBV6-5	CASSYLYGRLEQYF	TGTGCCAGCAGCTACCTATACGGCAGACTTGAGCAGTACTTC
NA	TRBJ2-7	NA	TRBV4-3	CASSRYGTPDYEQYF	TGCGCCAGCAGCCGATACGGGACACCAGACTACGAGCAGTACTTC
NA	TRBJ1-6	NA	TRBV7-9	CATHAQGRSYNSPLHF	TGTGCCACCCATGCGCAGGGTAGGTCCTATAATTCACCCCTCCACTTT
TRBD1	TRBJ1-2	NA	TRBV30	CAWGRGSYGYTF	TGTGCCTGGGGCAGGGGGTCCTATGGCTACACCTTC
TRBD1	TRBJ2-2	NA	TRBV7-6	CASSSGQGGTGELFF	TGTGCCAGCAGCTCCGGACAGGGTGGAACCGGGGAGCTGTTTTTT
TRBD2	TRBJ2-1	NA	TRBV7-3	CASSSTYSGRNEQFF	TGTGCCAGCAGCTCAACTTATAGCGGGAGGAATGAGCAGTTCTTC
TRBD1	TRBJ2-5	NA	TRBV19	CASSIRTGVGTQYF	TGTGCCAGTAGTATAAGGACAGGGGTTGGGACCCAGTACTTC
NA	TRBJ1-5	NA	TRBV18	CASSVQGMGQPQHF	TGTGCCAGCTCAGTACAGGGCATGGGACAGCCCCAGCATTTT
TRBD2	TRBJ2-2	NA	TRBV5-4	CASSFLGGSSGELFF	TGTGCCAGCAGCTTTCTTGGCGGGAGCTCCGGGGAGCTGTTTTTT
NA	TRBJ2-4	NA	TRBV5-4	CASSLRGSSGPEAGIQYF	TGTGCCAGCAGCTTGAGGGGGTCTAGCGGTCCCGAGGCGGGCATTCAGTACTTC
TRBD2	TRBJ2-7	NA	TRBV7-8	CASSLGLADSYEQYF	TGTGCCAGCAGCTTAGGACTAGCGGACTCCTACGAGCAGTACTTC
NA	TRBJ2-3	NA	TRBV27	CASRGLTASTDTQYF	TGTGCCAGCAGGGGACTGACAGCGAGCACAGATACGCAGTATTTT
TRBD2	TRBJ2-3	NA	TRBV6-6	CASSYHSGRGTDTQYF	TGTGCCAGCAGTTATCATAGCGGGAGAGGTACAGATACGCAGTATTTT
TRBD2	TRBJ2-3	once	TRBV11-2	CASRILAGSTDTQYF	TGTGCCAGCAGGATACTAGCGGGTAGCACAGATACGCAGTATTTT
NA	TRBJ1-2	few	TRBV5-1	CASSLGFRADGYTF	TGCGCCAGCAGCTTGGGTTTCAGGGCAGATGGCTACACCTTC
NA	TRBJ2-1	NA	TRBV30	CAWRTRDLANEQFF	TGTGCCTGGAGGACCCGGGACTTGGCGAATGAGCAGTTCTTC
TRBD1	TRBJ2-2	NA	TRBV30	CAWTTGANTGELFF	TGTGCCTGGACTACAGGGGCTAACACCGGGGAGCTGTTTTTT
TRBD2	TRBJ2-2	NA	TRBV7-2	CASSLTSGSNTGELFF	TGTGCCAGCAGCCTCACTAGCGGGAGTAACACCGGGGAGCTGTTTTTT
NA	TRBJ1-5	once	TRBV11-2	CASSLGQGNQPQHF	TGTGCCAGCAGCTTAGGTCAGGGTAATCAGCCCCAGCATTTT
TRBD2	TRBJ2-2	NA	TRBV7-6	CASRLGGSDTGELFF	TGTGCCAGCAGACTCGGCGGGAGCGACACCGGGGAGCTGTTTTTT
NA	TRBJ2-7	NA	TRBV21-1	CASSKVRPKTAEQYF	TGTGCCAGCAGCAAAGTACGCCCTAAAACAGCCGAGCAGTACTTC
TRBD1	TRBJ2-6	NA	TRBV20-1	CSASGPGQGYRGANVLTF	TGCAGTGCTAGTGGACCGGGACAGGGGTACCGGGGGGCCAACGTCCTGACTTTC
NA	TRBJ1-1	once	TRBV29-1	CSAGHSGGDTEAFF	TGCAGCGCGGGGCATTCCGGCGGGGACACTGAAGCTTTCTTT
NA	TRBJ1-6	NA	TRBV28	CASTRGGSSPLHF	TGTGCCAGCACCCGGGGGGGTAGTTCACCCCTCCACTTT
TRBD1	TRBJ1-1	NA	TRBV6-1	CASSEGFGRGAGEAFF	TGTGCCAGCAGTGAAGGGTTTGGCAGGGGGGCTGGTGAAGCTTTCTTT
TRBD2	TRBJ2-1	NA	TRBV7-6	CASSLLGPTSGGEQFF	TGTGCCAGCAGCTTACTTGGGCCGACTAGCGGGGGGGAGCAGTTCTTC
TRBD2	TRBJ2-3	NA	TRBV9	CASSVGGRVGDTQYF	TGTGCCAGCAGCGTAGGCGGGAGGGTTGGAGATACGCAGTATTTT
TRBD2	TRBJ2-3	NA	TRBV7-2	CASSSPKAGGFSTDTQYF	TGTGCCAGCAGCTCCCCGAAAGCGGGAGGGTTTAGCACAGATACGCAGTATTTT
NA	TRBJ2-7	once	TRBV7-2	CASSLAQGLSYEQYF	TGTGCCAGCAGCTTAGCGCAGGGCCTATCCTACGAGCAGTACTTC
NA	TRBJ2-3	once	TRBV4-2	CASSFDPGTQYF	TGTGCCAGCAGCTTCGACCCGGGTACGCAGTATTTT
NA	TRBJ2-3	NA	TRBV7-3	CASSTHSYRTDTQYF	TGTGCCAGCAGCACTCACTCTTACCGCACAGATACGCAGTATTTT
NA	TRBJ2-1	few	TRBV28	CASSLGGSGGDEQFF	TGTGCCAGCAGTTTAGGGGGGTCCGGAGGGGATGAGCAGTTCTTC
TRBD1	TRBJ2-2	few	TRBV5-1	CASSLAGQSTGELFF	TGCGCCAGCAGCTTGGCGGGACAGAGCACCGGGGAGCTGTTTTTT
TRBD1	TRBJ1-1	NA	TRBV18	CASSLTGENTEAFF	TGTGCCAGCTCTTTAACAGGGGAGAACACTGAAGCTTTCTTT
NA	TRBJ1-6	NA	TRBV11-2	CASRPSGDAYNSPLHF	TGTGCCAGCAGACCCTCGGGGGACGCCTATAATTCACCCCTCCACTTT
TRBD2	TRBJ2-2	once	TRBV7-3	CASSSSGGRTGELFF	TGTGCCAGCAGCTCTTCGGGAGGGAGGACCGGGGAGCTGTTTTTT
TRBD2	TRBJ2-2	NA	TRBV12-5	CASGLGGLGTNTGELFF	TGTGCTAGTGGTTTGGGGGGACTAGGTACTAACACCGGGGAGCTGTTTTTT
NA	TRBJ2-2	NA	TRBV3-1/TRBV3-2	CASSLSLNTGELFF	TGTGCCAGCAGCCTGTCATTGAACACCGGGGAGCTGTTTTTT
TRBD1	TRBJ2-7	NA	TRBV2	CASSELGQWTYEQYF	TGTGCCAGCAGTGAATTGGGACAGTGGACCTACGAGCAGTACTTC
NA	TRBJ1-1	NA	TRBV6-2/TRBV6-3	CASSYYQGWNTEAFF	TGTGCCAGCAGTTACTATCAGGGGTGGAACACTGAAGCTTTCTTT
NA	TRBJ1-4	NA	TRBV2	CASNPQGLEGEKLFF	TGTGCCAGCAACCCCCAGGGCTTGGAGGGTGAAAAACTGTTTTTT
NA	TRBJ2-5	NA	TRBV6-6	CASSYSLASETQYF	TGTGCCAGCAGTTACTCGCTAGCGTCGGAGACCCAGTACTTC
TRBD1	TRBJ2-7	NA	TRBV6-6	CATMLQGAGEQYF	TGTGCCACAATGCTCCAGGGGGCGGGCGAGCAGTACTTC
NA	TRBJ2-3	NA	TRBV9	CASSVASSFDTQYF	TGTGCCAGCAGCGTAGCTAGTAGCTTCGACACGCAGTATTTT
NA	TRBJ1-5	NA	TRBV6-5	CASSLQGQTNQPQHF	TGTGCCAGCAGTTTACAGGGCCAAACCAATCAGCCCCAGCATTTT
NA	TRBJ1-6	few	TRBV6-5	CASSYSVGLRSPLHF	TGTGCCAGCAGTTACTCTGTGGGACTGAGGTCACCCCTCCACTTT